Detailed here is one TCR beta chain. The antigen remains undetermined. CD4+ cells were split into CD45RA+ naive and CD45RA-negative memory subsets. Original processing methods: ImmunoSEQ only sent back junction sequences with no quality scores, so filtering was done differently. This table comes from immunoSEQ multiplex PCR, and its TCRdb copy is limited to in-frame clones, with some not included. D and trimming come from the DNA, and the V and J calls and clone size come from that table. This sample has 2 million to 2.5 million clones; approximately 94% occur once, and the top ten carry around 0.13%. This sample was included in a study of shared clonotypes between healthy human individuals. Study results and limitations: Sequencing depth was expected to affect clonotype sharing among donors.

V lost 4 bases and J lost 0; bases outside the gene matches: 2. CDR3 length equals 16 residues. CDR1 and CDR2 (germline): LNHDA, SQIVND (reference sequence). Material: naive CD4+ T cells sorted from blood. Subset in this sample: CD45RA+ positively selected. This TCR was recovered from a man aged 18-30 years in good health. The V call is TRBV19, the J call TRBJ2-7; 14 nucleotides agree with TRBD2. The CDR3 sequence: CASSRTSGGNSYEQYF. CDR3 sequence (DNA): TGTGCCAGTAGTAGGACTAGCGGGGGGAACTCCTACGAGCAGTACTTC.